A single sample is the source of the 22 T cell receptor beta chains below, sequenced in a study of T-cell memory formation after mild COVID-19. TCRdb fed the 5' RACE reads into MiXCR, producing one record per CDR3 protein. The repertoire holds 560,000 or so distinct CDR3 sequences, with 15% to 20% as singletons. Sequencing input: PBMCs or a T cell subset sorted from them (not recorded which). These receptors were collected from an adult woman who had mild COVID-19 (a few samples of this study predate the infection). Cell type and time point are not known.

This clonotype was recorded a few times. The chain has TRBV3-1 and TRBJ2-7; TRBD1 aligns across 10 bases. Germline CDR1 and CDR2: LGHDT and YNNKEL (reference sequence). This CDR3 comprises 13 residues. Trimming removed 4 bases from V and 9 bases from J; junction bases left unmatched: 6. This CDR3 is CASSRDRGPPQYF. CDR3 nucleotide sequence: TGTGCCAGCAGCCGGGACAGGGGACCCCCGCAGTACTTC.

CDR3 sequence: CASSFFPTETQYF. The CDR3 region has the DNA TGTGCCAGCAGCTTCTTCCCAACGGAGACCCAGTACTTC. This chain links TRBV7-3 with TRBJ2-5; D remains unclear. This CDR3 has 13 residues. Per germline, CDR1 SGHTA and CDR2 FQGTGA. The V end lost 3 bases, the J end lost 5 bases, and 10 bases lay between the germline ends.

This clonotype was observed a few times. The CDR3 reads CASSQGGTSRRRYNEQFF. For the CDR3, the DNA is TGTGCCAGCAGCCAAGGGGGGACTAGTCGGCGAAGATACAATGAGCAGTTCTTC. The chain uses TRBV3-1 and TRBJ2-1, with TRBD2 identical over 8 bases. Germline-derived CDR1 and CDR2 are LGHDT and YNNKEL (reference sequence). The V and J ends lost 1 base and 4 bases, in that order; junction bases with no gene match: 12. CDR3 length equals 18 residues.

This clonotype was counted between two and nine times. This chain uses TRBV7-9 with TRBJ1-1; no clear D gene. This CDR3 spans 15 amino acids. Per the germline V gene, CDR1 is SEHNR and CDR2 is FQNEAQ (reference sequence). Trimming pared 7 bases from V and 3 bases from J, leaving 18 bases between. CDR3 bases: TGTGCCAGCACAGCCCCTCCGGTTAAGGACACTGAAGCTTTCTTT. Residues: CASTAPPVKDTEAFF.

This clonotype has only a few counts. This sequence joins TRBV20-1 and TRBJ1-3; possibly TRBD1 for D (6 bases). This CDR3 comprises 14 residues. Germline V gene lookup returns CDR1 DFQATT and CDR2 SNEGSKA (reference sequence). Trimming left V 0 bases short and J 2 bases short, with 8 bases between. CDR3 sequence reads: CSARDRGPGNTIYF. DNA for the CDR3: TGCAGTGCTAGAGATCGGGGGCCTGGAAACACCATATATTTT.

The genes are TRBV4-2 and TRBJ1-2; D possibly corresponds to TRBD1 (6 bases). The CDR3 is 16 residues long. V lost 3 bases, J lost 4 bases, and 18 bases lay in between. Looked up from germline, CDR1 is LGHNA and CDR2 is YNFKEQ. The CDR3 sequence: CASSHRQDIAPYGYTF. The CDR3 DNA sequence: TGTGCCAGCAGCCATCGACAGGACATAGCTCCCTATGGCTACACCTTC.

This clonotype was observed a few times. The J gene is TRBJ1-4, the V gene TRBV9; D may be TRBD1 (5 bases). CDR3 length equals 16 residues. Germline V gene data show CDR1 as SGDLS and CDR2 as YYNGEE. Trimming removed 0 bases at V and 8 bases at J, with 17 bases between. CDR3 region: CASSVEGDSHGEKLFF. CDR3 sequence (DNA): TGTGCCAGCAGCGTAGAGGGAGACAGTCATGGCGAAAAACTGTTTTTT.

The genes are TRBV29-1 and TRBJ1-1; 7 bases are shared with TRBD1. CDR1 is SQVTM and CDR2 is ANQGSEA in the germline V gene. The CDR3 loop spans 11 amino acids. J lost 5 bases, V lost 6 bases, and 3 bases had no gene match. The CDR3 sequence is CSVPRGTEAFF. As DNA, the CDR3 is TGCAGCGTACCCAGGGGGACTGAAGCTTTCTTT.

This clonotype was counted only a few times. Here the CDR3 DNA reads TGTGCCAGCAGCTTACAAGGCAGCTTCACCGGGGAGCTGTTTTTT. Its protein is CASSLQGSFTGELFF. The chain employs TRBV11-2 and TRBJ2-2; D gene ambiguous. V dropped 2 bases and J dropped 4 bases, with 11 bases sitting between them. Per the germline V gene, CDR1 is SGHAT and CDR2 is FQNNGV. The CDR3 is 15 amino acids.

This clonotype was recorded many times. The chain recombines TRBV27 with TRBJ1-1; D unresolved. Trimming removed 4 bases from V and 0 bases from J, with 9 bases in between. There are 14 residues in the CDR3. Germline lookup yields CDR1 MNHEY and CDR2 SMNVEV (reference sequence). DNA of the CDR3: TGTGCCAGCAGTTCGTGGGGAATGAACACTGAAGCTTTCTTT. Translating gives CASSSWGMNTEAFF.

The V gene is TRBV10-3, the J gene TRBJ2-3; no firm D call. Deletions cut 2 bases from V and 0 bases from J, with 15 bases between. The germline gives CDR1 ENHRY, CDR2 SYGVKD. CDR3 length equals 17 residues. Here the CDR3 reads CAISEISRRPSTDTQYF. Written as DNA, the CDR3 is TGTGCCATCAGTGAGATTTCCCGGAGACCTAGCACAGATACGCAGTATTTT.

The chain has TRBV3-1 and TRBJ2-7, with D maybe TRBD1 (5 bases). V was pared by 4 bases and J by 4 bases, with 17 bases between. Germline CDR1 reads LGHDT; CDR2 reads YNNKEL (reference sequence). CDR3 length: 15 residues. In DNA, the CDR3 is TGTGCCAGCAGCCCCTGGAGAGGAAGGGGTTACGAGCAGTACTTC. Translation gives CASSPWRGRGYEQYF.

This clonotype showed up just a few times. The rearrangement joins TRBV6-5 to TRBJ1-4; D not resolved. There are 15 residues in the CDR3. Trimming took 0 bases from V and 5 from J, leaving 10 bases between them. The germline CDR1 and CDR2 sequences are MNHEY and SVGAGI. The CDR3 region has the DNA TGTGCCAGCAGTTACTCGACCGACTTGAATGAAAAACTGTTTTTT. Translated, it gives CASSYSTDLNEKLFF.

In its sample, this clonotype was seen a few times. The chain has TRBV2 and TRBJ2-2; a possible D gene is TRBD1 (5 bases). Germline CDR1 and CDR2: SNHLY and FYNNEI. Trimming cost V 4 bases and J 5 bases, with 11 bases left between them. This CDR3 comprises 14 residues. CDR3 coding DNA: TGTGCCAGCAGTGGGGGCACGATAACCGGGGAGCTGTTTTTT. This gives the protein CASSGGTITGELFF.

The chain has TRBV24-1 and TRBJ2-5; weak D call: TRBD2 (6 bases). The germline gives CDR1 KGHDR, CDR2 SFDVKD. V lost 7 bases, J lost 3 bases, and 17 bases lay in between. The CDR3 length is 15 residues. The CDR3, as DNA: TGTGCCACCAGACGTGGAGGGCAGGATGAAGAGACCCAGTACTTC. Translating gives CATRRGGQDEETQYF.

This clonotype was counted only a few times. J is TRBJ2-1 and V is TRBV6-5, with D unclear. Germline CDR1 MNHEY, CDR2 SVGAGI. Trimming removed 0 bases from V and 0 bases from J, with 12 bases in between. This CDR3 is built from 17 residues. CDR3 protein: CASSYSSPPSSYNEQFF. CDR3 DNA sequence: TGTGCCAGCAGTTACTCGAGTCCCCCCAGCTCCTACAATGAGCAGTTCTTC.

This clonotype was seen more than once but under ten times. V gene TRBV29-1 combines with J gene TRBJ2-1, with a weak D call TRBD1 (5 bases). V gave up 3 bases and J gave up 0 bases, with 12 bases separating them. This CDR3 is built from 15 residues. Per the germline V gene, CDR1 is SQVTM and CDR2 is ANQGSEA. CDR3 bases: TGCAGCGTTGAGCCAGGGCCAAGCTCCTACAATGAGCAGTTCTTC. Translated, it gives CSVEPGPSSYNEQFF.

The chain uses TRBV11-2 and TRBJ2-1; 10 nucleotides align to TRBD2. There are 16 residues in the CDR3. The ends lost 3 bases at V and 6 bases at J; junction bases unmatched: 8. Per the germline V gene, CDR1 is SGHAT and CDR2 is FQNNGV. This chain's CDR3 is CASSLGVAGGINEQFF. In nucleotides, the CDR3 is TGTGCCAGCAGCTTGGGGGTAGCGGGGGGAATCAATGAGCAGTTCTTC.

This clonotype showed up just a few times. This sequence joins TRBV27 and TRBJ1-1; D ambiguous. The germline V and J ends were trimmed by 3 bases and 4 bases, with 12 bases remaining between them. Germline CDR1 and CDR2: MNHEY and SMNVEV (reference sequence). This CDR3 is 14 amino acids long. The CDR3 coding sequence is TGTGCCAGCAGTTTGTCAGGCGGAGGCACTGAAGCTTTCTTT. This encodes CASSLSGGGTEAFF.

Regarding this clonotype: One junction end does not reproduce the germline sequence, and a read error may be involved. This chain joins TRBV20-1 and TRBJ1-1; D possibly corresponds to TRBD1 (6 bases). The germline CDR1 and CDR2 sequences are DFQATT and SNEGSKA (reference sequence). The CDR3 loop spans 15 amino acids. CDR3: CSARDEEGGNTEASF. In DNA form, the CDR3 reads TGCAGTGCTAGAGATGAGGAAGGGGGGAACACTGAAGCTTCCTTT.

The chain carries TRBV5-1 and TRBJ2-5; TRBD2 matches 13 bases. Trimming removed 0 bases from V and 5 bases from J; junction bases left unmatched: 10. Germline-derived CDR1 and CDR2 are SGHRS and YFSETQ. This CDR3 is 18 amino acids long. In nucleotides, the CDR3 is TGCGCCAGCAGCTTGGGGCGAACCGGACTAGCGGGGGTTGAGACCCAGTACTTC. This gives the protein CASSLGRTGLAGVETQYF.

This clonotype has only a few counts. The chain is built from TRBV6-5 and TRBJ2-7; D ambiguous. Germline CDR1 and CDR2: MNHEY and SVGAGI. Trimming left V 2 bases short and J 1 base short, with 9 bases between. CDR3 size: 14 residues. CDR3 DNA sequence: TGTGCCAGCAGTTACCTCGGCATTTCCTACGAGCAGTACTTC. Translated: CASSYLGISYEQYF.